These T cell receptor beta chains were read from a single sample in a study of blood T cells in healthy people across ages. TCRdb ran MiXCR on the 5' RACE reads and lists one entry per CDR3 protein. The sample holds approximately 770,000 distinct CDR3 sequences, roughly 60% seen once. Sequenced input: blood. The origin of the receptors is a young man in good health. Both conserved end residues are part of each CDR3. Each record gives: CDR3 length, clone size, D gene, J gene, V gene, CDR3 DNA, CDR3 protein. D genes are given only for firm matches. Expanded clones get a size class; other rows say once, few or many, or leave the size out.

length: 15
size: -
D: TRBD1
J: TRBJ1-1
V: TRBV20-1
DNA: TGCAGTGCTAGAGATCCCACAGGGGGCTATACTGAAGCTTTCTTT
CDR3: CSARDPTGGYTEAFF

length: 14
size: -
D: -
J: TRBJ2-5
V: TRBV4-1
DNA: TGCGCCAGCAGCCCTCACAGTGGGATGGAGACCCAGTACTTC
CDR3: CASSPHSGMETQYF

length: 13
size: once
D: TRBD1
J: TRBJ2-4
V: TRBV28
DNA: TGTGCCAGCAGGGGGCAGGGGGCCAGTGAGCAGTACTTC
CDR3: CASRGQGASEQYF

length: 14
size: -
D: TRBD1
J: TRBJ1-2
V: TRBV25-1
DNA: TGTGCCAGCAGTGAACGGACAGGCGTTGATGGCTACACCTTC
CDR3: CASSERTGVDGYTF

length: 15
size: -
D: -
J: TRBJ2-7
V: TRBV7-2
DNA: TGTGCCAGCAGCTTAGAGGAGGGGGCAGTCTACGAGCAGTACTTC
CDR3: CASSLEEGAVYEQYF

length: 15
size: -
D: TRBD2
J: TRBJ2-1
V: TRBV7-2
DNA: TGTGCCAGCAGCTTAAACGGGAGGGAGACCGATGAGCAGTTCTTC
CDR3: CASSLNGRETDEQFF

length: 12
size: -
D: -
J: TRBJ2-2
V: TRBV6-6
DNA: TGTGCCAGCAGTTGGGGGACCGGGGAGCTGTTTTTT
CDR3: CASSWGTGELFF

length: 14
size: few
D: -
J: TRBJ2-7
V: TRBV20-1
DNA: TGCAGTGCTCAACTCCGGGCAAGGGCCTACGAGCAGTACTTC
CDR3: CSAQLRARAYEQYF

length: 14
size: -
D: -
J: TRBJ2-5
V: TRBV2
DNA: TGTGCCAGCATGCTGGGCTCGGATAAAGAGACCCAGTACTTC
CDR3: CASMLGSDKETQYF

length: 14
size: -
D: -
J: TRBJ2-2
V: TRBV7-9
DNA: TGTGCCAGCAGCCCCCGAGGCGAGGGCCGGGAGCTGTTTTTT
CDR3: CASSPRGEGRELFF

length: 16
size: once
D: TRBD2
J: TRBJ2-7
V: TRBV12-5
DNA: TGTGCTAGTGTTTTCTCCGGGACTAGCGGGGGCTACGAGCAGTACTTC
CDR3: CASVFSGTSGGYEQYF

length: 17
size: -
D: -
J: TRBJ1-6
V: TRBV7-2
DNA: TGTGCCAGCAGCTCGGCCCAACGGCAGGGGTTGGGCTCACCCCTCCACTTT
CDR3: CASSSAQRQGLGSPLHF

length: 15
size: few
D: -
J: TRBJ2-2
V: TRBV7-2
DNA: TGTGCCAGCAGCTTAGCCCGGGGGGCCCCCGGGGAGCTGTTTTTT
CDR3: CASSLARGAPGELFF

length: 14
size: -
D: TRBD2
J: TRBJ2-1
V: TRBV20-1
DNA: TGCAGTGCCCCGGGGGTAGCGGGAGACAATGAGCAGTTCTTC
CDR3: CSAPGVAGDNEQFF

length: 16
size: -
D: -
J: TRBJ1-1
V: TRBV6-5
DNA: TGTGCCAGCAGTTACTCGATGGGGGCGGGGAACACTGAAGCTTTCTTT
CDR3: CASSYSMGAGNTEAFF

length: 19
size: many
D: TRBD1
J: TRBJ2-1
V: TRBV10-3
DNA: TGTGCCATCAGTGATTTCGTTAAAACGGGACAGGGGGCAGAGAATGAGCAGTTCTTC
CDR3: CAISDFVKTGQGAENEQFF

length: 14
size: -
D: -
J: TRBJ2-7
V: TRBV6-6
DNA: TGTGCCAGCAGTATAGAGGGGGTCCTCTACGAGCAGTACTTC
CDR3: CASSIEGVLYEQYF

length: 15
size: -
D: TRBD1
J: TRBJ2-5
V: TRBV5-1
DNA: TGCGCCAGCAGCTCCGGACAGGGGACCCAAGAGTCCCAGTACTTC
CDR3: CASSSGQGTQESQYF

length: 14
size: -
D: TRBD1
J: TRBJ2-1
V: TRBV6-1
DNA: TGTGCCAGCAATAGACAGGGGGCGCACAATGAGCAGTTCTTC
CDR3: CASNRQGAHNEQFF

length: 13
size: once
D: -
J: TRBJ2-7
V: TRBV5-6
DNA: TGTGCCACCAAGCAGGTGGGGAACTACGAGCAGTACTTC
CDR3: CATKQVGNYEQYF

length: 12
size: -
D: -
J: TRBJ2-3
V: TRBV29-1
DNA: TGCAGCGCCAAGATTAGTTCGGATACGCAGTATTTT
CDR3: CSAKISSDTQYF

length: 13
size: few
D: TRBD2
J: TRBJ2-5
V: TRBV29-1
DNA: TGCAGCGTTCCTATAGCGGGGTTAGAGACCCAGTACTTC
CDR3: CSVPIAGLETQYF

length: 14
size: -
D: TRBD1
J: TRBJ2-5
V: TRBV20-1
DNA: TGCAGTGCTAGAGGGGAACAGGGGCTGGAGACCCAGTACTTC
CDR3: CSARGEQGLETQYF

length: 14
size: -
D: -
J: TRBJ2-3
V: TRBV20-1
DNA: TGCAGTGCGCGAAAGGCTAGCAACACAGATACACAGTATTTT
CDR3: CSARKASNTDTQYF

length: 16
size: -
D: TRBD2
J: TRBJ2-4
V: TRBV3-1
DNA: TGTGCCAGCAGCCGGCGGACTAGCGGGGGGGCGAACATTCAGTACTTC
CDR3: CASSRRTSGGANIQYF

length: 16
size: -
D: TRBD2
J: TRBJ2-5
V: TRBV14
DNA: TGTGCCAGCAGCCTACCCGGGACTAGAATCATGGAGACCCAGTACTTC
CDR3: CASSLPGTRIMETQYF

length: 13
size: -
D: -
J: TRBJ2-6
V: TRBV7-2
DNA: TGTGCCAGCAGCTTCTACAGGTCCAACGTCCTGACTTTC
CDR3: CASSFYRSNVLTF

length: 15
size: -
D: -
J: TRBJ2-7
V: TRBV7-9
DNA: TGTGCCAGCAGCCGCCTGGGGGGGCTACCTTCTGAGCAGTACTTC
CDR3: CASSRLGGLPSEQYF

length: 14
size: -
D: TRBD2
J: TRBJ2-7
V: TRBV27
DNA: TGTGCCAGCGCCAGCGGGAGTGGCTCCTACGAGCAGTACTTC
CDR3: CASASGSGSYEQYF

length: 16
size: once
D: TRBD1
J: TRBJ1-2
V: TRBV29-1
DNA: TGCAGCGTTGGCGGACAGGGCGCAAAGCCCCATTATGGCTACACCTTC
CDR3: CSVGGQGAKPHYGYTF

length: 12
size: -
D: -
J: TRBJ2-7
V: TRBV6-2/TRBV6-3
DNA: TGTGCCAGCAATACTGGTCCGGGGGAGCAGTACTTC
CDR3: CASNTGPGEQYF

length: 13
size: -
D: -
J: TRBJ2-5
V: TRBV12-3/TRBV12-4
DNA: TGTGCCAGCAGGAGAGGGGCGGAGTCCGCGCAGTACTTC
CDR3: CASRRGAESAQYF

length: 13
size: -
D: TRBD2
J: TRBJ2-3
V: TRBV9
DNA: TGTGCCAGCAGCGGTGGCGGGAGGGATACGCAGTATTTT
CDR3: CASSGGGRDTQYF

length: 13
size: -
D: TRBD2
J: TRBJ2-7
V: TRBV6-5
DNA: TGTGCCAGCGCCGGGACTAGTGGCTACGAGCAGTACTTC
CDR3: CASAGTSGYEQYF

length: 13
size: once
D: -
J: TRBJ2-5
V: TRBV20-1
DNA: TGCAGTGTCGGCCGGACTGCCTACAATGAGCAGTACTTC
CDR3: CSVGRTAYNEQYF

length: 15
size: few
D: TRBD2
J: TRBJ2-7
V: TRBV6-5
DNA: TGTGCCAGCAGTTACGGGGGACTAGGAAACAGCGAGCAGTACTTC
CDR3: CASSYGGLGNSEQYF

length: 13
size: -
D: -
J: TRBJ2-7
V: TRBV6-6
DNA: TGTGCCAGCAGGACAGAGGACTACAATGAGCAGTACTTC
CDR3: CASRTEDYNEQYF

length: 15
size: -
D: -
J: TRBJ2-3
V: TRBV6-5
DNA: TGTGCCAGCAGTTACTCGTGGCTAGCGCTGGATACGCAGTATTTT
CDR3: CASSYSWLALDTQYF

length: 15
size: -
D: -
J: TRBJ2-6
V: TRBV6-6
DNA: TGTGCCAGCAGTACTGGGGTCTCTGGGGCCAACGTCCTGACTTTC
CDR3: CASSTGVSGANVLTF

length: 15
size: few
D: -
J: TRBJ1-2
V: TRBV15
DNA: TGTGCCACCACGAACGCACGGGGCTCAAACTATGGCTACACCTTC
CDR3: CATTNARGSNYGYTF

length: 16
size: -
D: -
J: TRBJ2-7
V: TRBV6-5
DNA: TGTGTCAGCAGTTACTCGATTCAGAAAGGCTCCTACGAGCAGTACTTC
CDR3: CVSSYSIQKGSYEQYF

length: 13
size: -
D: -
J: TRBJ2-3
V: TRBV6-2/TRBV6-3
DNA: TGTGCCAGCAGTGAGGTTTTGCCAGATACGCAGTATTTT
CDR3: CASSEVLPDTQYF

length: 15
size: -
D: -
J: TRBJ2-5
V: TRBV28
DNA: TGTGCCAGCAGTCGCGTTGGGACCATCCAAGAGACCCAGTACTTC
CDR3: CASSRVGTIQETQYF

length: 13
size: few
D: -
J: TRBJ2-1
V: TRBV6-5
DNA: TGTGCCAGCACAGAGAGCACCTACAATGAGCAGTTCTTC
CDR3: CASTESTYNEQFF

length: 18
size: -
D: -
J: TRBJ2-7
V: TRBV14
DNA: TGTGCCAGCAGCCAAGCCTACCTTGGGTCAGGGGTCTCCTACGAGCAGTACTTC
CDR3: CASSQAYLGSGVSYEQYF